The clone carrying this TCR beta chain came up a few times. Its target is not known. This sample was included in a study of naive and memory T cell subsets. An oligonucleotide containing a UMI was ligated to the 3' end of TCR cDNA. Whole blood, 2 to 2.5 ml, came from adult healthy volunteers. Input was about 1 to 1000 ng of DNase-treated total RNA without cell sorting. Ligated cDNA underwent four rounds of PCR with nested alpha and beta constant region primers and SP2. Alpha and beta constant region primers primed reverse transcription for blood and skin samples. Each CDR3 protein is one row after TCRdb ran MiXCR on the 5' RACE reads. The sample gives tens of thousands of distinct CDR3 sequences, around 8% of which show up once; 15% to 20% is in the top ten. The V gene lost 7 bases and the J gene lost 6 bases, with 15 bases spanning the gap. The CDR3 is 12 amino acids. CDR1 and CDR2 from the germline V gene are SQVTM and ANQGSEA.

Study observations and caveats: TCR transcript changes with activation or differentiation may affect this RNA method.

The clonotype comes from a female donor in good health. This chain uses TRBV29-1 with TRBJ1-1, with D possibly TRBD1 on 6 matching bases. The CDR3 loop reads CSGEGGEAEAFF. CDR3 sequence (DNA): TGCAGCGGAGAGGGGGGGGAGGCTGAAGCTTTCTTT.